Below, 19 T cell receptor beta chains from the same sample are listed, as sequenced in a study of cytomegalovirus exposure and HLA in healthy donors. TCRdb keeps only in-frame clones here, not all; method: immunoSEQ multiplex PCR. The data hold about 270,000 clones, with 65% to 90% observed a single time. Sequencing input: PBMCs. These receptors were obtained from a young woman in good health and CMV-seronegative.

This chain uses TRBV18 with TRBJ2-7; D gene unclear. The CDR3 consists of 14 residues. V lost 0 bases to trimming and J lost 5 bases, with 11 bases between them. CDR1 and CDR2 (germline): KGHSH, LQKENI. This chain's CDR3 is CASSPPIYSNEQYF. CDR3 coding DNA: TGTGCCAGCTCACCACCTATTTACAGTAACGAGCAGTACTTC. Using reference TRBV18 and TRBJ2-7 for the parts outside the CDR3, the full variable domain is NAGVMQNPRHLVRRRGQEARLRCSPMKGHSHVYWYRQLPEEGLKFMVYLQKENIIDESGMPKERFSAEFPKEGPSILRIQQVVRGDSAAYFCASSPPIYSNEQYFGPGTRLTVT.

This sequence joins TRBV5-1 and TRBJ2-5; D possibly corresponds to TRBD1 (6 bases). The CDR3 length is 15 residues. Trimming shortened V by 3 bases and J by 2 bases, and 14 bases separated the two germline ends. Looked up from germline, CDR1 is SGHRS and CDR2 is YFSETQ. The CDR3 protein is CASSWVRDKQETQYF. The CDR3 nucleotides are TGCGCCAGCAGCTGGGTGAGGGACAAGCAAGAGACCCAGTACTTC.

This chain connects TRBV19 to TRBJ1-1; a weak D match, TRBD1 (5 bases). Germline CDR1 reads LNHDA; CDR2 reads SQIVND (reference sequence). V was pared by 7 bases and J by 1 base, with 13 bases between. CDR3 length: 14 residues. CDR3 loop: CASTHWGENTEAFF. The CDR3 coding sequence is TGTGCCAGTACTCACTGGGGGGAGAACACTGAAGCTTTCTTT.

This chain joins TRBV5-6 and TRBJ2-7; D perhaps matches TRBD2 (7 bases). Germline CDR1 reads SGHDT; CDR2 reads YYEEEE. CDR3 length: 15 amino acids. Trimming pared 6 bases from V and 0 bases from J, leaving 16 bases between. In DNA, the CDR3 is TGTGCCAGCACCGGGGGGCACTCTAGCTCCTACGAGCAGTACTTC. Translation: CASTGGHSSSYEQYF.

The CDR3 coding sequence is TGCGCCAGCAGCTCCGGGACTAGGAGAGATACGCAGTATTTT. Protein sequence: CASSSGTRRDTQYF. The chain is built from TRBV5-1 and TRBJ2-3, with 8 positions matching TRBD2. The CDR3 has 14 amino acids. Germline CDR1 reads SGHRS; CDR2 reads YFSETQ. The ends lost 3 bases at V and 5 bases at J; junction bases unmatched: 5.

The V gene is TRBV6-5, the J gene TRBJ1-5; D unresolved. The V gene's germline CDR1 is MNHEY and CDR2 SVGAGI. V dropped 2 bases and J dropped 1 base, with 6 bases sitting between them. The length of the CDR3 is 14 residues. In DNA form, the CDR3 reads TGTGCCAGCAGTTACGCGAACAGCAATCAGCCCCAGCATTTT. The encoded protein is CASSYANSNQPQHF.

The CDR3: CASRSGTQYGYTF. CDR3 nucleotide sequence: TGTGCCAGCAGATCCGGGACACAGTATGGCTACACCTTC. The rearrangement joins TRBV2 to TRBJ1-2; weak D call: TRBD1 (6 bases). The CDR3 contains 13 residues. Trimming took 6 bases from V and 5 from J, leaving 13 bases between them. Germline CDR1 SNHLY, CDR2 FYNNEI.

This clone was recorded a few times. This sequence joins TRBV15 and TRBJ2-7; 7 positions match TRBD1. Germline V lookup: CDR1 LNHNV, CDR2 YYDKDF (reference sequence). V gave up 4 bases and J gave up 5 bases; unmatched junction bases: 2. The length of the CDR3 is 12 residues. The CDR3 here is CATSNQGDEQYF. CDR3 DNA: TGTGCCACCAGCAATCAGGGGGACGAGCAGTACTTC.

V is TRBV7-7 and J is TRBJ2-5; the D is unclear. Trimming took 1 base from V and 1 from J, leaving 7 bases between them. CDR1 SSHAT and CDR2 FNYEAQ come from the germline V gene (reference sequence). The CDR3 is 14 amino acids. CDR3 in amino acids: CASSLGAVQETQYF. CDR3 DNA: TGTGCCAGCAGCTTAGGTGCGGTCCAAGAGACCCAGTACTTC.

The rearrangement joins TRBV5-1 to TRBJ1-2; possibly TRBD1 for D (5 bases). Per the germline V gene, CDR1 is SGHRS and CDR2 is YFSETQ. Trimming left V 3 bases short and J 1 base short, with 13 bases between. CDR3 size: 15 residues. CDR3 loop: CASSSQAGGNYGYTF. The CDR3 DNA sequence: TGCGCCAGCAGCTCCCAAGCCGGGGGTAACTATGGCTACACCTTC.

V usage is TRBV6-5 and J usage is TRBJ1-2; 9 nucleotides match TRBD1. Losses at the gene ends were 2 bases for V and 8 bases for J; bases not matched to a gene: 12. CDR1 and CDR2 from the germline V gene are MNHEY and SVGAGI. The CDR3 length is 16 residues. The CDR3 sequence: CASSYGGGTGSSGYTF. In nucleotides, the CDR3 is TGTGCCAGCAGTTACGGGGGGGGGACAGGGTCCTCCGGCTACACCTTC.

The chain combines TRBV6-1 with TRBJ2-1; D is unresolved. This CDR3 region has 11 residues. From germline, CDR1 is MNHNS and CDR2 SASEGT. The ends were cut back, 10 bases at V and 6 bases at J, with 10 bases in the middle. The CDR3 region is CATQQFNEQFF. The CDR3 DNA reads as TGTGCCACACAGCAGTTCAATGAGCAGTTCTTC.

This rearrangement joins TRBV29-1 to TRBJ1-4, with a tentative D call TRBD1 (5 bases). The V gene's germline CDR1 is SQVTM and CDR2 ANQGSEA. V was trimmed by 4 bases and J by 8 bases, leaving 11 bases between them. The CDR3 is 12 amino acids. CDR3 sequence (DNA): TGCAGCGTTGGCAGGGTGGGAGAAAAACTGTTTTTT. It specifies CSVGRVGEKLFF.

This clone was observed a few times. Other DNA sequences in this specimen translate into the identical CDR3. In nucleotides, the CDR3 is TGTGCCAGCAGTAGACAGAACTATGGCTACACCTTC. As protein: CASSRQNYGYTF. V gene TRBV28 combines with J gene TRBJ1-2; D may be TRBD1 (5 bases). The CDR3 covers 12 residues. Germline V CDR1 and CDR2: MDHEN, SYDVKM. Trimming removed 5 bases at V and 2 bases at J, with 6 bases between.

On this clone: The identical CDR3 is also encoded by other nucleotide sequences in the sample. The DNA of the CDR3 is TGTGCCAGCAGTTTAGGGCTTTACAATGAGCAGTTCTTC. Encoded protein: CASSLGLYNEQFF. The chain carries TRBV27 and TRBJ2-1, with D unclear. The CDR3 extends over 13 amino acids. The germline V gene has CDR1 MNHEY and CDR2 SMNVEV (reference sequence). Trimming took off 2 bases at V and 4 bases at J, with 6 bases between the two ends.

The rearrangement joins TRBV27 to TRBJ1-5; TRBD1 might be the D (6 bases). V dropped 5 bases and J dropped 1 base, with 18 bases sitting between them. Germline values: CDR1 MNHEY, CDR2 SMNVEV (reference sequence). This CDR3 has 17 residues. CDR3 region: CASSVGIGGRSNQPQHF. CDR3 DNA: TGTGCCAGCAGTGTAGGGATAGGGGGAAGGAGCAATCAGCCCCAGCATTTT.

This chain connects TRBV5-1 to TRBJ2-2, with 10 bases lining up with TRBD1. The CDR3 totals 17 residues. Per germline, CDR1 SGHRS and CDR2 YFSETQ. J gave up 2 bases and V 4 bases, and 8 bases lay outside the gene matches. For the CDR3, the DNA is TGCGCCAGCAGCCAAGCCGGGACAGGGGTTAACACCGGGGAGCTGTTTTTT. Protein sequence: CASSQAGTGVNTGELFF. Based on the CDR3 plus reference TRBV5-1 and TRBJ2-2, the full variable domain is KAGVTQTPRYLIKTRGQQVTLSCSPISGHRSVSWYQQTPGQGLQFLFEYFSETQRNKGNFPGRFSGRQFSNSRSEMNVSTLELGDSALYLCASSQAGTGVNTGELFFGEGSRLTVL.

This clone appeared a few times. As DNA, the CDR3 is TGTGCCAGCAACAACGGACAGGGAGGCTACACCTTC. Translated: CASNNGQGGYTF. The V gene is TRBV2, the J gene TRBJ1-2; the match to TRBD1 covers 8 bases. Germline CDR1 reads SNHLY; CDR2 reads FYNNEI. The CDR3 runs 12 residues. V gave up 7 bases and J gave up 8 bases; unmatched junction bases: 6.

This sequence joins TRBV5-1 and TRBJ2-1, with D unclear. The CDR3 is 15 amino acids. V lost 0 bases and J 8 bases, leaving 15 bases between the germline ends. Germline loops: CDR1 SGHRS, CDR2 YFSETQ. Written as DNA, the CDR3 is TGCGCCAGCAGCTTGGTACCCGGGTTTGACTATGAGCAGTTCTTC. The encoded protein is CASSLVPGFDYEQFF.